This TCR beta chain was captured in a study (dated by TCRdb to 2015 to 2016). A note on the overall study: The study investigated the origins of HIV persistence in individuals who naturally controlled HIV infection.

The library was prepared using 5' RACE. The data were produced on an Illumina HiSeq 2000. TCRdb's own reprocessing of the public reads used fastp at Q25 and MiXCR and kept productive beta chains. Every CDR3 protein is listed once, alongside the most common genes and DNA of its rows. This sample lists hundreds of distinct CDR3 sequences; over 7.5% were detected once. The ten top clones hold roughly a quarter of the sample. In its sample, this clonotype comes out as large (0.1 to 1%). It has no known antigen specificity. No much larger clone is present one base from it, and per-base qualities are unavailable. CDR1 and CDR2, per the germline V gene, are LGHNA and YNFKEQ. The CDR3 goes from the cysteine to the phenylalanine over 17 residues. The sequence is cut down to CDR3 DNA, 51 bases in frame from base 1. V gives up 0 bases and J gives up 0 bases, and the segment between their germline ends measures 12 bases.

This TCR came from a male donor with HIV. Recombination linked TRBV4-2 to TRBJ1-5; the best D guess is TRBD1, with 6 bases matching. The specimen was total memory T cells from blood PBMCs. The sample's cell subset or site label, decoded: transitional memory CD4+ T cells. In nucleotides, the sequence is TGTGCCAGCAGCCAAGATGGGGGCGGGTATAGCAATCAGCCCCAGCATTTT. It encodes CASSQDGGGYSNQPQHF.